These 29 T cell receptor beta chains share one sample of origin, sequenced in a study of T cell responses to AZD1222 COVID-19 vaccine. Profiling relied on immunoSEQ multiplex PCR, and the TCRdb table lists in-frame clones only, not all of them. The repertoire holds tens of thousands of clones, with roughly 90% as singletons. The specimen was peripheral blood, collected 28 days after the second AZD1222 dose. The receptors stem from an adult who received the AZD1222 COVID-19 vaccine.

V gene TRBV30 combines with J gene TRBJ1-4; D may be TRBD1 (6 bases). There are 14 residues in the CDR3. The V end lost 2 bases, the J end lost 8 bases, and 15 bases lay between the germline ends. The germline V gene has CDR1 GTSNPN and CDR2 SVGIG (reference sequence). The CDR3: CAWSPDSPQEKLFF. In DNA form, the CDR3 reads TGTGCCTGGAGTCCGGACAGCCCCCAGGAAAAACTGTTTTTT.

The V call is TRBV11-2, the J call TRBJ2-3; TRBD1 might be the D (5 bases). Germline V gives CDR1 SGHAT, CDR2 FQNNGV. The CDR3 has 14 amino acids. Between the trimmed V and J ends, which lost 5 bases and 8 bases, there was a span of 17 bases. The CDR3 DNA is TGTGCCAGCAGCGCTGGGGCACCCCCAGGTACGCAGTATTTT. Amino acid sequence: CASSAGAPPGTQYF.

The rearrangement joins TRBV11-1 to TRBJ2-3; D is perhaps TRBD1 or TRBD2 (5 bases each). Trimming left V 3 bases short and J 9 bases short, with 19 bases between. The CDR3 spans 15 residues. Germline V gives CDR1 SGHAT, CDR2 FQDESV (reference sequence). The CDR3 here is CASSFEGSVGATQYF. The CDR3 bases are TGTGCCAGCAGCTTTGAGGGTTCGGTCGGGGCCACGCAGTATTTT.

This clone was found a few times. The DNA for the CDR3 is TGTGCCATCAGTGGAACGTGGGAGCTTGCAGATACGCAGTATTTT. Its translation is CAISGTWELADTQYF. This chain connects TRBV10-3 to TRBJ2-3; D possibly corresponds to TRBD2 (5 bases). V lost 4 bases and J lost 4, with 15 bases in between. The CDR3 has 15 residues. Looked up from germline, CDR1 is ENHRY and CDR2 is SYGVKD.

The table lists this clone with a few counts. The V and J genes are TRBV5-1 and TRBJ2-5, with D hard to call. The CDR3 sequence is 15 residues long. Between the trimmed V and J ends, which lost 3 bases and 2 bases, there was a span of 14 bases. The germline V gene encodes CDR1 SGHRS and CDR2 YFSETQ. The CDR3 sequence is CASSSRERRQETQYF. CDR3 DNA sequence: TGCGCCAGCAGCTCAAGAGAGCGCCGTCAAGAGACCCAGTACTTC.

The table lists this clone with a count of one. J is TRBJ2-1 and V is TRBV28, with TRBD2 matching over 7 bases. V lost 2 bases to trimming and J lost 7 bases; unmatched junction nucleotides: 8. The germline V gene encodes CDR1 MDHEN and CDR2 SYDVKM. The CDR3 has 15 amino acids. The chain's CDR3 is CASSLPSGNLNEQFF. For the CDR3, the DNA is TGTGCCAGCAGTTTACCTAGCGGAAATTTAAATGAGCAGTTCTTC.

This rearrangement joins TRBV27 to TRBJ2-2; D is unresolved. V lost 2 bases and J 6 bases, leaving 10 bases between the germline ends. The germline CDR1 and CDR2 sequences are MNHEY and SMNVEV (reference sequence). The CDR3 length is 14 residues. This chain's CDR3 is CASSLVPAAGELFF. The DNA for the CDR3 is TGTGCCAGCAGTTTAGTCCCCGCGGCCGGGGAGCTGTTTTTT.

This chain joins TRBV21-1 and TRBJ2-1; the listed D gene, TRBD2, was not tested against the DNA. TRBV21-1 is listed as a pseudogene. The CDR3 is 20 amino acids. The CDR3 spells CASSKEPGLATREAYNEQFF. CDR3 coding DNA: TGTGCCAGCAGCAAAGAGCCCGGACTAGCCACACGGGAGGCCTACAATGAGCAGTTCTTC.

The chain carries TRBV28 and TRBJ2-1, with no clear D. The V gene lost 2 bases and the J gene lost 0 bases, with 29 bases spanning the gap. CDR1 and CDR2 (germline): MDHEN, SYDVKM. CDR3 length: 22 amino acids. Written as DNA, the CDR3 is TGTGCCAGCAGTTTAGGTCCCTCCCTTTCTACGCGCTATGAGAGCTCCTACAATGAGCAGTTCTTC. This gives the protein CASSLGPSLSTRYESSYNEQFF. Variable domain in full (rest from reference TRBV28 and TRBJ2-1): DVKVTQSSRYLVKRTGEKVFLECVQDMDHENMFWYRQDPGLGLRLIYFSYDVKMKEKGDIPEGYSVSREKKERFSLILESASTNQTSMYLCASSLGPSLSTRYESSYNEQFFGPGTRLTVL.

The chain has TRBV11-3 and TRBJ2-2; maybe TRBD2 (6 bases). V lost 0 bases, J lost 1 base, and 12 bases lay in between. This CDR3 is built from 17 residues. Germline CDR1 SGHNT, CDR2 YENEEA. CDR3 in DNA: TGTGCCAGCAGCTTAGATCTTGGAGGGATGAACACCGGGGAGCTGTTTTTT. Translating it yields CASSLDLGGMNTGELFF. Together with reference TRBV11-3 and TRBJ2-2, the CDR3 gives the full variable domain: EAGVVQSPRYKIIEKKQPVAFWCNPISGHNTLYWYLQNLGQGPELLIRYENEEAVDDSQLPKDRFSAERLKGVDSTLKIQPAELGDSAVYLCASSLDLGGMNTGELFFGEGSRLTVL.

The chain employs TRBV15 and TRBJ2-2, with D hard to call. Between the trimmed V and J ends, which lost 0 bases and 3 bases, there was a span of 8 bases. This CDR3 spans 15 amino acids. Germline lookup yields CDR1 LNHNV and CDR2 YYDKDF (reference sequence). CDR3: CATSREDDYTGELFF. DNA of the CDR3: TGTGCCACCAGCAGAGAGGACGATTACACCGGGGAGCTGTTTTTT.

The chain joins TRBV15 to TRBJ2-7; 16 bases line up with TRBD2. This CDR3 region has 17 residues. CDR1 and CDR2 (germline): LNHNV, YYDKDF (reference sequence). The V gene end was trimmed by 3 bases and the J gene end by 6 bases; junction bases not matched to a gene: 8. CDR3 in DNA: TGTGCCACCAGCAGGGCGGGACTAGCGGGAGGGCCTGGCGAGCAGTACTTC. This translates into CATSRAGLAGGPGEQYF.

This clone came up a few times. Germline and junction disagree at one end, which may indicate a read error. The gene calls are TRBV6-1 and TRBJ2-1; TRBD1 aligns across 8 bases. The CDR3 has 15 amino acids. The V gene's germline CDR1 is MNHNS and CDR2 SASEGT. The DNA for the CDR3 is TGTGCCAGCAGGGAAGCCAGTACAGGGGGTTGGGAGCAGTTCTTC. Amino acid sequence: CASREASTGGWEQFF.

J is TRBJ2-5 and V is TRBV3-1 (or the pseudogene TRBV3-2); D is perhaps TRBD2 (5 bases). In germline, CDR1 is LGHDT, CDR2 YNNKEL (reference sequence). Trimming took 2 bases from V and 4 from J, leaving 14 bases between them. CDR3 length equals 15 residues. CDR3 sequence: CASSQKDFPGETQYF. DNA for the CDR3: TGTGCCAGCAGCCAAAAGGACTTCCCTGGAGAGACCCAGTACTTC.

As regards this clone: The sample contains more than one DNA sequence encoding this CDR3. This rearrangement joins TRBV19 to TRBJ2-5; 7 bases line up with TRBD1. The V and J ends lost 4 bases and 1 base, in that order; junction bases with no gene match: 3. There are 14 residues in the CDR3. CDR1 is LNHDA, CDR2 SQIVND, per germline (reference sequence). The CDR3 nucleotides read TGTGCCAGTAGTACGACAGGGTCCCAAGAGACCCAGTACTTC. Its protein product is CASSTTGSQETQYF.

V and J are TRBV30 and TRBJ1-1; D is unclear. The CDR3 is made up of 13 amino acids. The germline CDR1 and CDR2 sequences are GTSNPN and SVGIG (reference sequence). V lost 1 base to trimming and J lost 4 bases, with 10 bases between them. The CDR3, as DNA: TGTGCCTGGAGTGCTGGAGCGTCCACTGAAGCTTTCTTT. It encodes CAWSAGASTEAFF.

This chain uses TRBV3-1 (or the pseudogene TRBV3-2) with TRBJ2-1; D remains ambiguous. The germline gives CDR1 LGHDT, CDR2 YNNKEL (reference sequence). CDR3 length equals 14 residues. Deletions cut 0 bases from V and 7 bases from J, with 10 bases between. CDR3 bases: TGTGCCAGCAGCCAAGATTGGGCAGCAAATGAGCAGTTCTTC. It specifies CASSQDWAANEQFF.

This chain connects TRBV7-2 to TRBJ2-7, with D perhaps assigned TRBD1 or TRBD2 (5 bases each). The germline V gene has CDR1 SGHTA and CDR2 FQGNSA. V dropped 1 base and J dropped 1 base, with 11 bases sitting between them. This CDR3 comprises 15 residues. The CDR3 nucleotides read TGTGCCAGCAGCTTAGACCGGGACGTATCCTACGAGCAGTACTTC. It is translated as CASSLDRDVSYEQYF. The variable domain in full, completed from reference TRBV7-2 and TRBJ2-7, reads GAGVSQSPSNKVTEKGKDVELRCDPISGHTALYWYRQSLGQGLEFLIYFQGNSAPDKSGLPSDRFSAERTGGSVSTLTIQRTQQEDSAVYLCASSLDRDVSYEQYFGPGTRLTVT.

This sequence joins TRBV6-1 and TRBJ1-5; the match to TRBD1 covers 9 bases. The CDR3 contains 18 residues. Germline lookup yields CDR1 MNHNS and CDR2 SASEGT. Trimming cost V 2 bases and J 6 bases; bases outside gene matches: 14. The CDR3, as DNA: TGTGCCAGCAGTGAATATCTTATGGTGGGACAGGGTGGTCAGCCCCAGCATTTT. As protein: CASSEYLMVGQGGQPQHF.

Only a few counts were recorded for this clone. The CDR3 DNA reads TGTGCCAGCAGCTTACTCGGACTAGCGGCCAATGAGCAGTTCTTC. Its translation: CASSLLGLAANEQFF. V usage is TRBV7-2 and J usage is TRBJ2-1, with 10 nucleotides matching TRBD2. The CDR3 sequence is 15 residues long. V was clipped by 2 bases and J by 6 bases; unmatched bases: 4. Germline assignment: CDR1 SGHTA and CDR2 FQGNSA.

The CDR3 protein is CSVKGGSGVYTGELFF. DNA of the CDR3: TGCAGCGTCAAAGGGGGTTCGGGAGTCTACACCGGGGAGCTGTTTTTT. V is TRBV29-1 and J is TRBJ2-2; D is tentatively TRBD1 or TRBD2 (6 bases each). This CDR3 is built from 16 residues. CDR1 and CDR2 (germline): SQVTM, ANQGSEA. The V end lost 6 bases, the J end lost 3 bases, and 20 bases lay between the germline ends.

This clone was seen more than once but under ten times. V usage is TRBV29-1 and J usage is TRBJ2-1, with D perhaps matching TRBD2 (6 bases). V was trimmed by 7 bases and J by 9 bases, leaving 22 bases between them. CDR1 is SQVTM and CDR2 is ANQGSEA in the germline V gene. The CDR3 covers 14 residues. The CDR3: CSGKGYGRSGEQFF. CDR3 coding DNA: TGCAGCGGAAAGGGGTATGGGAGGAGTGGTGAGCAGTTCTTC.

This chain uses TRBV5-1 with TRBJ2-2; D is possibly TRBD1 (6 bases). The CDR3 spans 17 residues. V dropped 0 bases and J dropped 0 bases, with 12 bases sitting between them. Germline V gene lookup returns CDR1 SGHRS and CDR2 YFSETQ. CDR3 sequence: CASSLATGFANTGELFF. In DNA, the CDR3 is TGCGCCAGCAGCTTGGCTACAGGGTTCGCGAACACCGGGGAGCTGTTTTTT. Based on the CDR3 plus reference TRBV5-1 and TRBJ2-2, the full variable domain is KAGVTQTPRYLIKTRGQQVTLSCSPISGHRSVSWYQQTPGQGLQFLFEYFSETQRNKGNFPGRFSGRQFSNSRSEMNVSTLELGDSALYLCASSLATGFANTGELFFGEGSRLTVL.

The rearrangement joins TRBV29-1 to TRBJ2-3; D is uncertain. The germline V and J ends were trimmed by 7 bases and 0 bases, with 8 bases remaining between them. The CDR3 runs to 12 residues. Germline loops: CDR1 SQVTM, CDR2 ANQGSEA. CDR3 in DNA: TGCAGCGCCAGACGGAGCACAGATACGCAGTATTTT. Its translation: CSARRSTDTQYF.

This chain joins TRBV6-5 and TRBJ1-5; 7 bases are a match to TRBD1. The V gene end was trimmed by 5 bases and the J gene end by 11 bases; junction bases not matched to a gene: 6. The germline gives CDR1 MNHEY, CDR2 SVGAGI. The CDR3 extends over 12 amino acids. As DNA, the CDR3 is TGTGCCAGCAGTAACCCTCAGGGGGCCCAGCATTTT. Translation gives CASSNPQGAQHF.

J is TRBJ1-4 and V is TRBV30; D perhaps matches TRBD1 (6 bases). V lost 6 bases and J lost 1, with 9 bases in between. The CDR3 has 13 residues. Germline V gene sequence: CDR1 GTSNPN, CDR2 SVGIG (reference sequence). The CDR3 here is CACRGRTNEKLFF. The DNA for the CDR3 is TGTGCCTGCAGGGGAAGAACTAATGAAAAACTGTTTTTT.

V and J are TRBV24-1 and TRBJ2-2; 9 bases are a match to TRBD2. CDR1 KGHDR and CDR2 SFDVKD come from the germline V gene. CDR3 size: 16 residues. Losses at the gene ends were 1 base for V and 5 bases for J; bases not matched to a gene: 4. This CDR3 is CATSDFGLATTGELFF. The CDR3, as DNA: TGTGCCACCAGTGATTTTGGACTAGCGACTACCGGGGAGCTGTTTTTT.

The CDR3 loop is CASSYRGGYTF. CDR3 in DNA: TGTGCCAGCAGTTACAGGGGTGGCTACACCTTC. This rearrangement joins TRBV28 to TRBJ1-2, with TRBD1 matching 7 bases. The germline V gene has CDR1 MDHEN and CDR2 SYDVKM. The CDR3 contains 11 residues. Germline trimming cut 4 bases from V and 7 bases from J; bases unmatched to any gene: 0.

The V and J genes are TRBV3-1 (or the pseudogene TRBV3-2) and TRBJ2-1; D call uncertain. The V end was cut by 2 bases, the J end by 0 bases, with 5 bases between. Looked up from germline, CDR1 is LGHDT and CDR2 is YNNKEL (reference sequence). The CDR3 is 14 amino acids. This CDR3 reads CASSQRFSYNEQFF. The DNA of the CDR3 is TGTGCCAGCAGCCAAAGGTTCTCCTACAATGAGCAGTTCTTC.